This entry concerns a single T cell receptor (beta chain). Its antigen remains unidentified. These data originate in a study of T cells after yellow fever vaccination. A process of 5'RACE template switching, which added a universal primer site and UMIs, was used to make TCR cDNA. TCRdb called the 5' RACE reads again in MiXCR, with one record for every CDR3 protein. The data show around 530,000 distinct CDR3 sequences, about a sixth seen once. Study results and limitations: Peaking faster, on day 5 versus 15, the secondary response was nonetheless weaker.

This CDR3 comprises 13 residues. Looked up from germline, CDR1 is MGHDK and CDR2 is SYGVNS. Trimming removed 1 base from V and 5 bases from J, with 8 bases in between. This receptor was obtained from a man aged 18 to 30 who received the YFV17D yellow fever vaccine. The chain is built from TRBV25-1 and TRBJ2-5; D is uncertain. This sample comprised PBMCs, obtained about 5 days after the first yellow fever vaccination. The CDR3 DNA reads TGTGCCAGCAGTGAATCCCCACGCGAGACCCAGTACTTC. Protein sequence: CASSESPRETQYF.